This TCR beta chain originates from a study of CD8+CD57+ T cells in acquired aplastic anemia. Across the whole study: Average DNA yield from sorted CD4+ and CD8+ cells was approximately 3 ug. Findings and caveats of the study: The study identified almost 30 CD8+ CDR3 sequences shared by patients and controls. Patients versus controls showed no significant CD8+ Simpson's diversity difference.

Comment on this clonotype: What it recognizes is unknown. An end of the junction differs from the germline gene, which may be a read error.

TCR beta VDJ and CDR3 were profiled, and genomic DNA was the template. TCRdb re-called the reads through MiXCR, storing one row per CDR3 protein. The data hold about 420,000 distinct CDR3 sequences, with about two thirds observed a single time. The germline gives CDR1 DFQATT, CDR2 SNEGSKA (reference sequence). The CDR3 has 13 residues. The TCR comes from a human donor in good health, serving as a control. Sequenced material: sorted CD4+, CD8+, or CD8+CD57+ T cells (not recorded which) from PBMCs. The V and J genes are TRBV20-1 and TRBJ1-2; maybe TRBD1 (5 bases). The CDR3 reads CSARAGGNSCYTF. The CDR3 DNA reads TGCAGTGCCAGAGCGGGGGGAAACTCCTGCTACACCTTC.